This section outlines one TCR beta chain sequence together with its context. CD45RO-negative, CCR7-positively selected cells formed the naive CD8 fraction, excluding terminally differentiated effector memory CD45RA+ cells. The input for sorted-subset replicate PCRs was approximately 210 ng DNA, 30,000 or so T cell genomes. Profiling relied on immunoSEQ multiplex PCR, and the TCRdb table lists in-frame clones only, not all of them. Seen here are about 600,000 clones, 95% to 98% observed once, and the top ten hold roughly 0.29%. This entry belongs to a study of shared clonotypes between healthy human individuals. Specimen: naive CD8+ T cells sorted from blood. The TCR originated in a man younger than 40 in good health.

Here the CDR3 DNA reads TGCGCCAGCAGCACACAGGGGGCTAACTATGGCTACACCTTC. Protein product: CASSTQGANYGYTF. V gene TRBV5-1 combines with J gene TRBJ1-2, with 8 bases fitting TRBD1. J was trimmed by 0 bases and V by 4 bases; bases with no gene match: 2. The CDR3 length is 14 residues. Germline-derived CDR1 and CDR2 are SGHRS and YFSETQ.